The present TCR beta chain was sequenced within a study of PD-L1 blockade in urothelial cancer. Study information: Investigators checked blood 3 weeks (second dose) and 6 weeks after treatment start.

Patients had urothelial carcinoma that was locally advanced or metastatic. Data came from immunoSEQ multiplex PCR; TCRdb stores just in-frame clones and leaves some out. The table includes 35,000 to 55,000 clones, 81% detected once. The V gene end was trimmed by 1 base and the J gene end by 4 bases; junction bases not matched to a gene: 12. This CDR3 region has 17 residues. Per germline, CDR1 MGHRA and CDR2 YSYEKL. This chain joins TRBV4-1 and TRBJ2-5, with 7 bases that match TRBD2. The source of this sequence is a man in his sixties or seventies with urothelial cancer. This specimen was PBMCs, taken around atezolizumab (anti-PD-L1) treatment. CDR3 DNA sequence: TGCGCCAGCAGCCAAGGGGGAACGGCTAGCGGATCAGAGACCCAGTACTTC. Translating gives CASSQGGTASGSETQYF.